A selection of T cell receptor beta chains follows, all from one sample in a study of control samples from healthy donors and cancer patients. Data came from immunoSEQ multiplex PCR; TCRdb stores just in-frame clones and leaves some out. The data contain just under 150,000 clones, about 90% of them singletons. The sequenced material came from blood. The receptors here all came from a man aged 25 to 40 in good health. Each CDR3 is given with its conserved first and last residue.

CDR3aa: CASSTRGQGQPQHF
j_gene: TRBJ1-5
v_gene: TRBV6-5

CDR3aa: CASSHPQQGVANNEQFF
j_gene: TRBJ2-1
v_gene: TRBV6-6

CDR3aa: CASSFRGTGNSPLHF
j_gene: TRBJ1-6
v_gene: TRBV28

CDR3aa: CASSPYLTTNEKLFF
j_gene: TRBJ1-4
v_gene: TRBV6-5

CDR3aa: CAISAGGGNTEAFF
j_gene: TRBJ1-1
v_gene: TRBV10-3

CDR3aa: CASSLGRGNYEQYF
j_gene: TRBJ2-7
v_gene: TRBV11-3

CDR3aa: CASSSSSVTSTDTQYF
j_gene: TRBJ2-3
v_gene: TRBV5-4

CDR3aa: CASGLVAVLGTDTQYF
j_gene: TRBJ2-3
v_gene: TRBV12-5

CDR3aa: CASSQGGRTGELFF
j_gene: TRBJ2-2
v_gene: TRBV3-1/TRBV3-2

CDR3aa: CASSDMTGGSYGYTF
j_gene: TRBJ1-2
v_gene: TRBV5-4

CDR3aa: CASSILRDGTDTQYF
j_gene: TRBJ2-3
v_gene: TRBV5-1

CDR3aa: CASSSTGNYGYTF
j_gene: TRBJ1-2
v_gene: TRBV6-5

CDR3aa: CASSLVVGQRPNNNYGYTF
j_gene: TRBJ1-2
v_gene: TRBV7-9

CDR3aa: CASIRQSGELFF
j_gene: TRBJ2-2
v_gene: TRBV19